The 18 T cell receptor beta chains in this list originate from one sample, sequenced in a study of cytomegalovirus exposure and HLA in healthy donors. Assay: immunoSEQ multiplex PCR; the TCRdb copy retains only in-frame clones and omits some. The sample lists some 140,000 clones; 75% to 90% were seen once. Sequenced material: PBMCs. These receptors were collected from a man aged 18 to 30 in good health and CMV-seropositive.

V usage is TRBV5-1 and J usage is TRBJ2-7; 8 nucleotides line up with TRBD2. The CDR3 extends over 16 amino acids. Trimming at V came to 3 bases and at J to 7 bases, leaving 15 bases not matched to a gene. Germline V CDR1 and CDR2: SGHRS, YFSETQ. CDR3 residues: CASSSPGGGMGEEQYF. The CDR3 bases are TGCGCCAGCAGCTCCCCCGGGGGGGGTATGGGAGAGGAGCAGTACTTC.

V and J are TRBV7-9 and TRBJ1-1; unclear D gene. Trimming removed 8 bases from V and 6 bases from J, with 16 bases in between. Germline CDR1 and CDR2: SEHNR and FQNEAQ (reference sequence). The CDR3 is made up of 13 amino acids. CDR3: CASSEGSLAEAFF. In DNA, the CDR3 is TGTGCCAGCTCCGAGGGCAGCCTGGCTGAAGCTTTCTTT.

This chain joins TRBV30 and TRBJ2-1; 7 bases line up with TRBD1. Germline V CDR1 and CDR2: GTSNPN, SVGIG (reference sequence). This CDR3 region has 12 residues. The trim removed 1 base at V and 15 bases at J, leaving 9 bases unmatched. The CDR3 DNA sequence: TGTGCCTGGAGTGGAGGGGGCCTCCGCCTGTTCTTC. This translates into CAWSGGGLRLFF. The variable domain in full, with the rest retrieved from reference TRBV30 and TRBJ2-1, is SQTIHQWPATLVQPVGSPLSLECTVEGTSNPNLYWYRQAAGRGLQLLFYSVGIGQISSEVPQNLSASRPQDRQFILSSKKLLLSDSGFYLCAWSGGGLRLFFGPGTRLTVL.

This clone has only a few counts. V is TRBV10-3 and J is TRBJ2-7; 9 bases fit TRBD1. V dropped 5 bases and J dropped 6; count of bases not matched to a gene: 5. CDR1 and CDR2 (germline): ENHRY, SYGVKD. This CDR3 has 13 amino acids. In nucleotides, the CDR3 is TGTGCCATCAGTTCCATGGGACAGGGCGAGCAGTACTTC. This translates into CAISSMGQGEQYF.

The chain is built from TRBV11-2 and TRBJ1-6, with 7 bases that match TRBD1. This CDR3 region has 15 residues. Germline CDR1 reads SGHAT; CDR2 reads FQNNGV. J gave up 7 bases and V 0 bases, and 3 bases lay outside the gene matches. The CDR3 loop is CASSLETGWNSPLHF. The CDR3 DNA is TGTGCCAGCAGCTTAGAGACAGGGTGGAATTCACCCCTCCACTTT.

The chain is built from TRBV11-2 and TRBJ2-3; 12 bases align to TRBD2. Unmatched junction bases numbered 3, after V lost 3 bases and J lost 5 bases. CDR1 and CDR2 from the germline V gene are SGHAT and FQNNGV. This CDR3 comprises 15 residues. The CDR3 reads CASSLTSGSVDTQYF. In DNA, the CDR3 is TGTGCCAGCAGCTTGACTAGCGGGAGCGTAGATACGCAGTATTTT. Full variable domain (missing parts from reference TRBV11-2 and TRBJ2-3): EAGVAQSPRYKIIEKRQSVAFWCNPISGHATLYWYQQILGQGPKLLIQFQNNGVVDDSQLPKDRFSAERLKGVDSTLKIQPAKLEDSAVYLCASSLTSGSVDTQYFGPGTRLTVL.

This clone showed up just a few times. This chain uses TRBV10-3 with TRBJ2-1, with D possibly being TRBD2 (5 bases). The CDR3 totals 13 residues. Germline lookup yields CDR1 ENHRY and CDR2 SYGVKD. The V gene lost 4 bases and the J gene lost 1 base, with 5 bases spanning the gap. DNA for the CDR3: TGTGCCATCAGTGGGACTTCCTACAATGAGCAGTTCTTC. Its protein is CAISGTSYNEQFF.

This chain joins TRBV7-4 and TRBJ1-4; D not certain. The V gene's germline CDR1 is SGHVT and CDR2 SQSDAQ. The CDR3 covers 15 residues. Between the trimmed V and J ends, which lost 8 bases and 7 bases, there was a span of 20 bases. CDR3 DNA: TGTGCCAGCTCTCCCCGGGGAAGCTTGGGTGAAAAACTGTTTTTT. The encoded protein is CASSPRGSLGEKLFF.

The genes are TRBV12-5 and TRBJ1-2; 7 bases fit TRBD1. CDR1 is LGHNT, CDR2 FRNRAP, per germline. Germline trimming cut 7 bases from V and 1 base from J; bases unmatched to any gene: 9. This CDR3 has 15 amino acids. CDR3 loop: CASAPGQPLNYGYTF. CDR3 nucleotide sequence: TGTGCTAGTGCCCCGGGACAGCCCCTTAACTATGGCTACACCTTC.

This chain uses TRBV13 with TRBJ2-7; D might be TRBD1 (5 bases). The CDR3 spans 14 residues. Trimming took off 1 base at V and 2 bases at J, with 9 bases between the two ends. Germline V CDR1 and CDR2: PRHDT, FYEKMQ (reference sequence). CDR3 DNA sequence: TGTGCCAGCAGCTTAGCGGGCAGGGCCTACGAGCAGTACTTC. This codes for CASSLAGRAYEQYF.

The chain joins TRBV5-6 to TRBJ2-7; tentative D call: TRBD1 (5 bases). The germline V gene encodes CDR1 SGHDT and CDR2 YYEEEE. The CDR3 length is 13 residues. V was cut by 4 bases and J by 0 bases, with 8 bases left in between. CDR3: CASSADTSYEQYF. The CDR3 DNA follows: TGTGCCAGCAGCGCGGACACCTCCTACGAGCAGTACTTC.

The V and J genes are TRBV30 and TRBJ2-1; the match to TRBD2 covers 11 bases. CDR1 and CDR2 (germline): GTSNPN, SVGIG (reference sequence). The CDR3 has 15 residues. With V trimmed by 3 bases and J by 6 bases, 7 bases remained unmatched. CDR3: CAWRLLAGVSNEQFF. The CDR3 nucleotides are TGTGCCTGGAGGCTACTAGCGGGAGTCTCCAATGAGCAGTTCTTC.

The V gene is TRBV2, the J gene TRBJ2-7; D perhaps matches TRBD2 (5 bases). The germline V gene has CDR1 SNHLY and CDR2 FYNNEI. This CDR3 comprises 12 residues. V gave up 8 bases and J gave up 1 base, with 9 bases separating them. The CDR3: CASQLGSYEQYF. Here the CDR3 DNA reads TGTGCCAGCCAACTAGGTTCCTACGAGCAGTACTTC.

The chain recombines TRBV29-1 with TRBJ1-2; the match to TRBD1 covers 9 bases. This CDR3 region has 12 residues. V shed 4 bases and J 8 bases; nucleotides not matched to a gene: 5. CDR1 and CDR2 (germline): SQVTM, ANQGSEA. The CDR3 protein is CSVVGQGSGYTF. For the CDR3, the DNA is TGCAGCGTTGTTGGACAGGGGAGCGGCTACACCTTC.

The chain couples TRBV4-3 to TRBJ1-2, with D maybe TRBD1 (5 bases). The CDR3 length is 15 residues. The germline gives CDR1 LGHNA, CDR2 YSLEER. Trimming cost V 3 bases and J 4 bases, with 15 bases left between them. CDR3 coding DNA: TGCGCCAGCAGCCAGGCATCCGGGACTGGCTATGGCTACACCTTC. Amino acid sequence: CASSQASGTGYGYTF.

As for this clone: Different DNA sequences within this sample yield the same CDR3. CDR3 protein: CSARQNTEAFF. DNA of the CDR3: TGCAGCGCCCGACAGAACACTGAAGCTTTCTTT. The genes are TRBV29-1 and TRBJ1-1, with no clear D. The V and J ends lost 7 bases and 1 base respectively, with 7 bases between them. The CDR3 spans 11 residues. Germline CDR1 is SQVTM and CDR2 is ANQGSEA.

The V gene is TRBV5-6, the J gene TRBJ2-5, with TRBD1 identical over 8 bases. Germline V gene lookup returns CDR1 SGHDT and CDR2 YYEEEE. CDR3 size: 14 residues. V was clipped by 3 bases and J by 5 bases; unmatched bases: 6. CDR3 DNA: TGTGCCAGCAGCTCATGGACAGGGAGGGAGACCCAGTACTTC. This sequence encodes CASSSWTGRETQYF.

The J gene is TRBJ2-5, the V gene TRBV7-2; 7 bases are shared with TRBD2. The CDR3 covers 15 residues. Germline CDR1 and CDR2: SGHTA and FQGNSA. After removal of 5 bases from V and 5 bases from J, the junction contained 11 bases not matched to a gene. For the CDR3, the DNA is TGTGCCAGCAGCCCCCCAGTGGGGGAGGGGGAGACCCAGTACTTC. Protein product: CASSPPVGEGETQYF.